This passage covers 28 T cell receptor beta chains from one sample sequenced in a study of cytomegalovirus exposure and HLA in healthy donors. The PCR was carried out with 60 Vbeta primers and 13 Jbeta primers. Using immunoSEQ multiplex PCR, the repertoire was profiled, and TCRdb retains in-frame clones only, with some absent. The sample carries 150,000 to 200,000 clones, 84% recorded once. Material for sequencing was PBMCs. The receptor set was obtained from a girl aged 5 to 17 in good health and CMV-seropositive.

The gene calls are TRBV4-2 and TRBJ2-3; no definite D call. This CDR3 has 15 amino acids. Germline-derived CDR1 and CDR2 are LGHNA and YNFKEQ. Trimming left V 0 bases short and J 2 bases short, with 9 bases between. Here the CDR3 reads CASSQENSPTDTQYF. CDR3 DNA: TGTGCCAGCAGCCAAGAAAACAGCCCCACAGATACGCAGTATTTT.

The V gene is TRBV29-1, the J gene TRBJ2-1; 11 bases are shared with TRBD2. J was trimmed by 13 bases and V by 7 bases; bases with no gene match: 18. The CDR3 consists of 15 residues. Germline V gives CDR1 SQVTM, CDR2 ANQGSEA. The CDR3 DNA reads TGCAGCGCCCAAGATAGGGGACTAGCGGTGGACCGACAGTTCTTC. It codes for CSAQDRGLAVDRQFF.

The chain combines TRBV12-5 with TRBJ1-3; no definite D call. Germline CDR1 is LGHNT and CDR2 is FRNRAP. Trimming stripped 5 bases from V and 3 bases from J, with 8 bases between. The CDR3 covers 13 residues. The CDR3 sequence: CASGPGGGNTIYF. In DNA form, the CDR3 reads TGTGCTAGTGGTCCAGGTGGTGGAAACACCATATATTTT.

The gene calls are TRBV6-1 and TRBJ2-5; D remains ambiguous. V lost 7 bases and J 2 bases, leaving 14 bases between the germline ends. The CDR3 loop spans 14 amino acids. The germline gives CDR1 MNHNS, CDR2 SASEGT. The CDR3 DNA is TGTGCCAGCATTTCCCTATACTCTCAAGAGACCCAGTACTTC. This sequence encodes CASISLYSQETQYF.

Only a few counts were recorded for this clone. This chain links TRBV27 with TRBJ2-3, with 8 bases identical to TRBD2. Per germline, CDR1 MNHEY and CDR2 SMNVEV (reference sequence). The V segment lost 6 bases and the J segment 4 bases; nucleotides outside the gene matches: 9. The CDR3 loop spans 15 amino acids. The CDR3 region is CASSLSGIQADTQYF. The CDR3 DNA reads TGTGCCAGCAGCCTTAGCGGGATCCAGGCAGATACGCAGTATTTT.

The chain combines TRBV5-1 with TRBJ1-1; a possible D gene is TRBD1 (6 bases). V lost 1 base and J lost 0, with 25 bases in between. Looked up from germline, CDR1 is SGHRS and CDR2 is YFSETQ. The CDR3 is made up of 20 amino acids. The CDR3 here is CASSLLLDSMLKNMNTEAFF. CDR3 sequence (DNA): TGCGCCAGCAGCTTGTTGCTGGACAGTATGCTAAAAAACATGAACACTGAAGCTTTCTTT. The complete variable domain, with remaining parts taken from reference TRBV5-1 and TRBJ1-1, reads KAGVTQTPRYLIKTRGQQVTLSCSPISGHRSVSWYQQTPGQGLQFLFEYFSETQRNKGNFPGRFSGRQFSNSRSEMNVSTLELGDSALYLCASSLLLDSMLKNMNTEAFFGQGTRLTVV.

The J gene is TRBJ1-2, the V gene TRBV29-1; TRBD1 matches at 9 bases. Per germline, CDR1 SQVTM and CDR2 ANQGSEA. The trim removed 6 bases at V and 8 bases at J, leaving 7 bases unmatched. CDR3 length equals 12 residues. The CDR3 DNA is TGCAGCGTGGCCGGGACAGGGAAAGGCTACACCTTC. Its translation is CSVAGTGKGYTF. Looking up the rest from reference TRBV29-1 and TRBJ1-2 gives the full variable domain: SAVISQKPSRDICQRGTSLTIQCQVDSQVTMMFWYRQQPGQSLTLIATANQGSEATYESGFVIDKFPISRPNLTFSTLTVSNMSPEDSSIYLCSVAGTGKGYTFGSGTRLTVV.

This clone has a handful of counts. The chain couples TRBV6-1 to TRBJ1-1; D unresolved. Germline lookup yields CDR1 MNHNS and CDR2 SASEGT. The length of the CDR3 is 11 residues. V shed 7 bases and J shed 1 base, with 4 bases lying between them. CDR3 DNA sequence: TGTGCCAGCACGAGGAACACTGAAGCTTTCTTT. Encoded protein: CASTRNTEAFF.

The J gene is TRBJ2-7, the V gene TRBV19; no reliable D call. With 4 bases removed from V and 0 bases from J, the gap between germline ends came to 10 bases. Germline CDR1 reads LNHDA; CDR2 reads SQIVND (reference sequence). The CDR3 spans 14 residues. CDR3 in amino acids: CASSTTASSYEQYF. DNA for the CDR3: TGTGCCAGTAGTACGACCGCTAGCTCCTACGAGCAGTACTTC.

A word on this clone: Other DNA sequences of this sample code for an identical CDR3. This chain uses TRBV29-1 with TRBJ1-2, with 10 bases lining up with TRBD1. This CDR3 is built from 12 residues. The V and J ends lost 2 bases and 7 bases, in that order; junction bases with no gene match: 1. Germline lookup yields CDR1 SQVTM and CDR2 ANQGSEA. CDR3 nucleotide sequence: TGCAGCGTTGAACGGACAGGGGGTGGCTACACCTTC. It specifies CSVERTGGGYTF.

The CDR3 loop is CASSLGTGKGDTEAFF. The CDR3 coding sequence is TGTGCCAGCAGCTTGGGGACAGGGAAGGGGGACACTGAAGCTTTCTTT. The gene calls are TRBV11-2 and TRBJ1-1; 9 bases match TRBD1. This CDR3 is built from 16 residues. J gave up 3 bases and V 3 bases, and 8 bases lay outside the gene matches. Germline loops: CDR1 SGHAT, CDR2 FQNNGV.

The chain couples TRBV10-2 to TRBJ1-1; D may be TRBD1 (5 bases). From germline, CDR1 is WSHSY and CDR2 SAAADI. The CDR3 has 15 amino acids. The V end lost 9 bases, the J end lost 6 bases, and 23 bases lay between the germline ends. The CDR3 sequence is CARGIRVLGEAEAFF. CDR3 DNA: TGCGCCAGAGGAATCAGGGTCTTAGGGGAGGCTGAAGCTTTCTTT.

This sequence joins TRBV27 and TRBJ1-1; D perhaps matches TRBD1 (5 bases). This CDR3 region has 13 residues. Looked up from germline, CDR1 is MNHEY and CDR2 is SMNVEV (reference sequence). The V end lost 5 bases, the J end lost 8 bases, and 15 bases lay between the germline ends. The CDR3 spells CASSVDSGAEAFF. The CDR3 nucleotides are TGTGCCAGCAGTGTAGACAGTGGGGCGGAAGCTTTCTTT.

This sequence joins TRBV7-8 and TRBJ1-1; D perhaps matches TRBD1 (6 bases). CDR3 length equals 14 residues. Germline-derived CDR1 and CDR2 are SGHVS and FQNEAQ. Trimming stripped 4 bases from V and 3 bases from J, with 12 bases between. CDR3: CASSYRVVDTEAFF. The DNA of the CDR3 is TGTGCCAGCAGCTACAGGGTTGTAGACACTGAAGCTTTCTTT. Supplemented by reference TRBV7-8 and TRBJ1-1, the full variable domain reads GAGVSQSPRYKVAKRGQDVALRCDPISGHVSLFWYQQALGQGPEFLTYFQNEAQLDKSGLPSDRFFAERPEGSVSTLKIQRTQQEDSAVYLCASSYRVVDTEAFFGQGTRLTVV.

The V and J genes are TRBV9 and TRBJ2-1; perhaps TRBD1 as D (6 bases). Deletions cut 3 bases from V and 7 bases from J, with 8 bases between. The CDR3 extends over 12 amino acids. Germline V gene sequence: CDR1 SGDLS, CDR2 YYNGEE. CDR3 loop: CASSGQGNEQFF. CDR3 in DNA: TGTGCCAGCAGCGGGCAGGGGAATGAGCAGTTCTTC.

This clone was seen once. The DNA for the CDR3 is TGTGCCACCCGAGGAGGGACAGGGGTACTTCCCGAGCAGTACTTC. This encodes CATRGGTGVLPEQYF. V usage is TRBV19 and J usage is TRBJ2-7; 10 nucleotides match TRBD1. The germline gives CDR1 LNHDA, CDR2 SQIVND (reference sequence). This CDR3 has 15 residues. J lost 6 bases, V lost 10 bases, and 15 bases had no gene match.

The rearrangement links TRBV27 to TRBJ2-7, with 11 bases identical to TRBD1. Germline V gene sequence: CDR1 MNHEY, CDR2 SMNVEV (reference sequence). The CDR3 has 14 residues. With 5 bases clipped from V and 2 bases from J, the junction kept 2 bases outside the gene matches. The CDR3: CASSTGQGAYEQYF. The CDR3 nucleotides read TGTGCCAGCAGTACGGGACAGGGGGCCTACGAGCAGTACTTC.

This clone was seen a handful of times. The chain recombines TRBV4-1 with TRBJ1-5; the D is unclear. Trimming cost V 3 bases and J 8 bases, with 8 bases left between them. The CDR3 covers 12 residues. Germline V gene lookup returns CDR1 MGHRA and CDR2 YSYEKL. The CDR3 here is CASSQPGEPQHF. As DNA, the CDR3 is TGCGCCAGCAGCCAGCCCGGGGAGCCCCAGCATTTT.

The CDR3 nucleotides read TGTGCCAGCTGGCGGGGGAAGGGCGATGAGCAGTTCTTC. Protein product: CASWRGKGDEQFF. The chain employs TRBV6-1 and TRBJ2-1, with 7 bases lining up with TRBD2. With 8 bases clipped from V and 8 bases from J, the junction kept 9 bases outside the gene matches. The germline CDR1 and CDR2 sequences are MNHNS and SASEGT. The CDR3 spans 13 residues.

On this clone: The CDR3 ends on some other residue instead of the conserved phenylalanine or tryptophan, so this is likely a read error. It is unclear where the CDR3 begins or ends on the DNA, so no DNA is shown, and the CDR3 is as TCRdb lists it. The chain couples TRBV2 to TRBJ2-3; the DNA was not used to check the table's D call, TRBD2. Per the germline V gene, CDR1 is SNHLY and CDR2 is FYNNEI. The CDR3 totals 12 residues, both ends included. CDR3 amino acids: CASEIAGGALRR.

This sequence joins TRBV6-1 and TRBJ1-5; D is unclear. V shed 3 bases and J shed 6 bases, with 12 bases lying between them. CDR1 and CDR2 (germline): MNHNS, SASEGT. The CDR3 is made up of 14 amino acids. CDR3 coding DNA: TGTGCCAGCAGTGAGCCCAGGAATTCTCAGCCCCAGCATTTT. It yields the protein CASSEPRNSQPQHF.

The V and J genes are TRBV19 and TRBJ1-2, with D unresolved. In germline, CDR1 is LNHDA, CDR2 SQIVND (reference sequence). This CDR3 spans 14 amino acids. V was pared by 7 bases and J by 8 bases, with 20 bases between. The CDR3 protein is CASMAGGGPTGYTF. The CDR3 coding sequence is TGTGCCAGTATGGCCGGTGGAGGGCCGACGGGCTACACCTTC.

J is TRBJ1-1 and V is TRBV6-5, with a tentative D call TRBD1 (5 bases). V lost 7 bases and J lost 11, with 20 bases in between. Germline V gene lookup returns CDR1 MNHEY and CDR2 SVGAGI. The CDR3 has 13 residues. CDR3 amino acids: CASTQPGGKSAFF. Here the CDR3 DNA reads TGTGCCAGCACCCAACCGGGGGGAAAGAGCGCTTTCTTT.

This clone was seen a few times. V usage is TRBV5-1 and J usage is TRBJ1-4; 7 nucleotides match TRBD1. J lost 0 bases, V lost 4 bases, and 9 bases had no gene match. Germline V gene data show CDR1 as SGHRS and CDR2 as YFSETQ. This CDR3 contains 17 residues. The CDR3: CASSTGQIDATNEKLFF. For the CDR3, the DNA is TGCGCCAGCAGCACGGGACAGATAGATGCAACTAATGAAAAACTGTTTTTT.

The chain couples TRBV5-8 to TRBJ1-1, with TRBD1 matching over 8 bases. The CDR3 is made up of 15 amino acids. Germline V gene lookup returns CDR1 SGHTS and CDR2 YDEGEE. V was clipped by 3 bases and J by 1 base; unmatched bases: 5. The CDR3 loop is CASSSETGENTEAFF. CDR3 in DNA: TGTGCCAGCAGCTCAGAGACAGGGGAGAACACTGAAGCTTTCTTT.

The J gene is TRBJ2-3, the V gene TRBV5-4; 8 bases are a match to TRBD2. The CDR3 runs to 15 residues. Germline assignment: CDR1 SGHNT and CDR2 YYREEE (reference sequence). V was pared by 0 bases and J by 1 base, with 1 base of the junction left unmatched. This CDR3 reads CASSLAGGGTDTQYF. The CDR3 DNA follows: TGTGCCAGCAGCTTGGCCGGGGGGGGCACAGATACGCAGTATTTT.

The V and J genes are TRBV18 and TRBJ1-3; D possibly corresponds to TRBD1 (6 bases). This CDR3 is built from 15 residues. From germline, CDR1 is KGHSH and CDR2 LQKENI. Deletions cut 1 base from V and 2 bases from J, with 9 bases between. The CDR3 nucleotides are TGTGCCAGCTCACCACAACAGGGAGCTGGAAACACCATATATTTT. It codes for CASSPQQGAGNTIYF.

The rearrangement links TRBV6-1 to TRBJ1-2; no definite D call. Germline V lookup: CDR1 MNHNS, CDR2 SASEGT. The CDR3 is made up of 14 amino acids. Deletions cut 8 bases from V and 3 bases from J, with 16 bases between. DNA of the CDR3: TGTGCCAGCTCTCCAACGGGGAGGGACTATGGCTACACCTTC. This codes for CASSPTGRDYGYTF.